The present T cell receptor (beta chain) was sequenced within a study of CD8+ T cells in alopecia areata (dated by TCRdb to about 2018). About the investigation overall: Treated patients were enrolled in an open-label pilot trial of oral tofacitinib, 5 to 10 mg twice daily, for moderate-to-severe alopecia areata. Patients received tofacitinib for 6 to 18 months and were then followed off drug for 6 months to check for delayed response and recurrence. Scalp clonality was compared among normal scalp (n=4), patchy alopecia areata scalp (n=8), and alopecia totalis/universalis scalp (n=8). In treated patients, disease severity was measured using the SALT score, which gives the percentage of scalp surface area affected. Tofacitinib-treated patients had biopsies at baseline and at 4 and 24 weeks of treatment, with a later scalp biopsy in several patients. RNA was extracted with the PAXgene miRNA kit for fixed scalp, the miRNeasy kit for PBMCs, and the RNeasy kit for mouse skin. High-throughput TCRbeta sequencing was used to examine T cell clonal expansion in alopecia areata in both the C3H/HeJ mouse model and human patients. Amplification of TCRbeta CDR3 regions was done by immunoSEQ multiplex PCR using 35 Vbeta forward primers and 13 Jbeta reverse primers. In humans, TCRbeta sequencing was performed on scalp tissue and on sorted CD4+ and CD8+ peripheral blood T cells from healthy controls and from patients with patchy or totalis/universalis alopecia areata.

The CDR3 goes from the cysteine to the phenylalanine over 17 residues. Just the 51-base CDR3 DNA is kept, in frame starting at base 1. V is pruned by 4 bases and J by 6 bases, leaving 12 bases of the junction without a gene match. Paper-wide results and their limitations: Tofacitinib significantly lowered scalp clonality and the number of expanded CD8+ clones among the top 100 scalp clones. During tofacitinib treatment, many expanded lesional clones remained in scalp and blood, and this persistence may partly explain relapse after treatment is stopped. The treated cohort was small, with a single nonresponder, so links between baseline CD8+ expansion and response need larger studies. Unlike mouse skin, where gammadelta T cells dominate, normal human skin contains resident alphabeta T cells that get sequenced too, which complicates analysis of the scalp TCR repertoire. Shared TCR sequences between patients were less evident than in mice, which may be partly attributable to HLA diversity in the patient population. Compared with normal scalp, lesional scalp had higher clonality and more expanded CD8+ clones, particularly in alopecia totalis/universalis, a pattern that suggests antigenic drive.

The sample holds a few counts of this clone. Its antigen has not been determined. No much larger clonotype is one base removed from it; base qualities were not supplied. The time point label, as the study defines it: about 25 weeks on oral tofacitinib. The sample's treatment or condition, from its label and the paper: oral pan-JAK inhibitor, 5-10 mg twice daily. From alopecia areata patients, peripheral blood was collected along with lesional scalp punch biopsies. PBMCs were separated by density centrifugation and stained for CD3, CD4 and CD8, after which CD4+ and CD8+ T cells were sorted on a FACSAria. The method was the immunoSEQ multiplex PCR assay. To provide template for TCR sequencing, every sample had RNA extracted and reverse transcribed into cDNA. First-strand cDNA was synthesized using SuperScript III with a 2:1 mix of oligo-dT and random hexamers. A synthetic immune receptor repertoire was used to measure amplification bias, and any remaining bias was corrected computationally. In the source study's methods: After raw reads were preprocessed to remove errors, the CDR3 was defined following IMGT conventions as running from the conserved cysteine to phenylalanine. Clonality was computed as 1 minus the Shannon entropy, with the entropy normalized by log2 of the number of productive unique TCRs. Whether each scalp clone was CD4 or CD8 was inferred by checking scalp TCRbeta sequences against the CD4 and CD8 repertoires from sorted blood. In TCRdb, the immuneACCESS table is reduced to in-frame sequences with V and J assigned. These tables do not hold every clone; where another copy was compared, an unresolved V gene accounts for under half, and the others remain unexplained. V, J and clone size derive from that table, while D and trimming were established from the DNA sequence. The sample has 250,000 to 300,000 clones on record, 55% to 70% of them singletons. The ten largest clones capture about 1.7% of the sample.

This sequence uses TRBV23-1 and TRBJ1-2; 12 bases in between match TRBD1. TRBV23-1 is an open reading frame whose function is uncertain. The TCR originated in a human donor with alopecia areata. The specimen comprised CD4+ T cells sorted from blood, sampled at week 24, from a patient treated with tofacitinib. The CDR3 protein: CASSRILGTGGSDGYTF. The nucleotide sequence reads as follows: TGCGCCAGCAGTCGGATACTTGGGACAGGGGGCAGTGATGGCTACACCTTC.